The 5 T cell receptor beta chains reported below all come from one sample, sequenced in a study of Graves' ophthalmopathy and Graves' hyperthyroidism. RNA transcripts yielded amplified TCR beta CDR3 regions. HTBI primers served in a first-round RT-PCR, which a second-round multiplex PCR followed. TCRdb re-derived calls from the multiplex PCR reads in MiXCR, one entry per CDR3 protein. The repertoire includes some 200,000 distinct CDR3 sequences, just under 30% of them detected once, and 9.1% sits in the top ten. Sequenced sample: peripheral blood. The receptors shown here come from a man aged 45-65 years with Graves' ophthalmopathy.

The sample holds many counts of this clonotype. The chain has TRBV19 and TRBJ2-7, with 8 bases lining up with TRBD2. V was clipped by 4 bases and J by 0 bases; unmatched bases: 5. There are 15 residues in the CDR3. Germline values: CDR1 LNHDA, CDR2 SQIVND (reference sequence). CDR3 nucleotides: TGTGCCAGTAGTACAACTAGCGGACGCTCCTACGAGCAGTACTTC. Protein: CASSTTSGRSYEQYF. The full variable domain, with the rest looked up from reference TRBV19 and TRBJ2-7, is DGGITQSPKYLFRKEGQNVTLSCEQNLNHDAMYWYRQDPGQGLRLIYYSQIVNDFQKGDIAEGYSVSREKKESFPLTVTSAQKNPTAFYLCASSTTSGRSYEQYFGPGTRLTVT.

The table lists this clonotype with many counts. This chain connects TRBV6-5 to TRBJ2-2; maybe TRBD1 (6 bases). This CDR3 is 14 amino acids long. Trimming cost V 5 bases and J 3 bases, with 10 bases left between them. The germline V gene encodes CDR1 MNHEY and CDR2 SVGAGI. Here the CDR3 DNA reads TGTGCCAGCAGTCCCGGACAGCACACCGGGGAGCTGTTTTTT. The encoded protein is CASSPGQHTGELFF.

The chain employs TRBV5-1 and TRBJ1-1, with D possibly TRBD1 on 6 matching bases. Germline values: CDR1 SGHRS, CDR2 YFSETQ. The CDR3 runs 15 residues. Trimming shortened V by 5 bases and J by 0 bases, and 14 bases separated the two germline ends. The CDR3 bases are TGCGCCAGCAGAAATACCGGGACACTGAACACTGAAGCTTTCTTT. Protein sequence: CASRNTGTLNTEAFF.

This clonotype was counted ten times or more. The rearrangement uses TRBV6-5 and TRBJ2-7; 8 nucleotides line up with TRBD1. V gave up 7 bases and J gave up 6 bases; unmatched junction bases: 11. This CDR3 contains 14 residues. Looked up from germline, CDR1 is MNHEY and CDR2 is SVGAGI. CDR3 DNA: TGTGCCAGCACACTCACCAGGGGGCAAGGCGAGCAGTACTTC. This encodes CASTLTRGQGEQYF.

This clonotype was seen many times. The rearrangement uses TRBV6-2 or TRBV6-3 and TRBJ2-7, with D perhaps matching TRBD2 (6 bases). CDR3 length equals 14 residues. With 8 bases removed from V and 3 bases from J, the gap between germline ends came to 17 bases. The germline V gene encodes CDR1 MNHEY and CDR2 SVGEGT. Written as DNA, the CDR3 is TGTGCCAGCGGAGGGACCGACACTAGCTACGAGCAGTACTTC. Its translation: CASGGTDTSYEQYF.